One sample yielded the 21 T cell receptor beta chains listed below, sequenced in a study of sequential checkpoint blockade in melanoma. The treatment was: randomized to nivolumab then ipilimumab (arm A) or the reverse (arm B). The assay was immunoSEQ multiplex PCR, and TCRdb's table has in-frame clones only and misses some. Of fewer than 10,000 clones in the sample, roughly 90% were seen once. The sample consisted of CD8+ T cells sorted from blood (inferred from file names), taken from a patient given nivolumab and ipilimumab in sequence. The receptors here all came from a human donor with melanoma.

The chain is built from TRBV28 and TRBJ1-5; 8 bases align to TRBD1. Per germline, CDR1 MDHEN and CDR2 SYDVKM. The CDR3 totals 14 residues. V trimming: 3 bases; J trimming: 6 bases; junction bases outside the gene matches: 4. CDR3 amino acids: CASSFLQGVQPQHF. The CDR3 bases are TGTGCCAGCAGTTTCCTACAGGGGGTTCAGCCCCAGCATTTT.

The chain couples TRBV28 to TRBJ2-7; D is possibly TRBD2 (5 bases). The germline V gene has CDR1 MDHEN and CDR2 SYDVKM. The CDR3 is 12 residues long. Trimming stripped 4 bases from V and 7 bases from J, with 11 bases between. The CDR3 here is CASSSGLLEQYF. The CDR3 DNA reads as TGTGCCAGCAGTTCCGGACTGCTTGAGCAGTACTTC.

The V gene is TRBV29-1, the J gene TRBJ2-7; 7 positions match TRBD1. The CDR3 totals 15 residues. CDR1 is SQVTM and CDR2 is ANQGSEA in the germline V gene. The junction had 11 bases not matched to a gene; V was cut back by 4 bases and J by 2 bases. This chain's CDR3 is CSVVSSGQSTYEQYF. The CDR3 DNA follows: TGCAGCGTTGTATCCTCGGGACAGAGTACCTACGAGCAGTACTTC.

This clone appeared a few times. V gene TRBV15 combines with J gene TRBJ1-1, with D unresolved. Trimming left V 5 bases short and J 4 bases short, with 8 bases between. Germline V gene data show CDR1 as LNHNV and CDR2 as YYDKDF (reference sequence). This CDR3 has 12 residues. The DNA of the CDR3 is TGTGCCACCAGCTACGAGGGCACTGAAGCTTTCTTT. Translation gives CATSYEGTEAFF.

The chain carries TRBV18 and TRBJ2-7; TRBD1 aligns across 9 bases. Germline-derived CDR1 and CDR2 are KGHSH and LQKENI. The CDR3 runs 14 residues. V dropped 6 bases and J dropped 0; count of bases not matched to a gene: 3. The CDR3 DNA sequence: TGTGCCAGCTCCGGGACAGGGTTCTCCTACGAGCAGTACTTC. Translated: CASSGTGFSYEQYF.

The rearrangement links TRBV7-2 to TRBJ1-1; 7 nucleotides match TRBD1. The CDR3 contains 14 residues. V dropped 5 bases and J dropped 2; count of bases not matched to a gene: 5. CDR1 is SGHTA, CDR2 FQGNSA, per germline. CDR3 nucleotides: TGTGCCAGCAGCCCTGGGACAGCAAACACTGAAGCTTTCTTT. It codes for CASSPGTANTEAFF.

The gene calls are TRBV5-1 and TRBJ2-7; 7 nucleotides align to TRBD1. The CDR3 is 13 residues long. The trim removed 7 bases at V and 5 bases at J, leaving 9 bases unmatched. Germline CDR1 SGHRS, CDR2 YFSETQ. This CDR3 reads CASAQGLFDEQYF. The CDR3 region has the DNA TGCGCCAGCGCACAGGGGTTATTCGACGAGCAGTACTTC.

CDR3 sequence (DNA): TGTGCCAGCAGCGTAGACCCCGGGGAGCAGTACTTC. This codes for CASSVDPGEQYF. J is TRBJ2-7 and V is TRBV9; D gene uncertain. V was cut by 0 bases and J by 7 bases, with 8 bases left in between. This CDR3 is built from 12 residues. CDR1 is SGDLS and CDR2 is YYNGEE in the germline V gene.

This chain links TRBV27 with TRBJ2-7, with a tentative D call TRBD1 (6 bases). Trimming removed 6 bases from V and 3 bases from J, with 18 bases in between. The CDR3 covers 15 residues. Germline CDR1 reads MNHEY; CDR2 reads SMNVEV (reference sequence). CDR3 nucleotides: TGTGCCAGCAGCATCGCCGGGACAAAGGGCTACGAGCAGTACTTC. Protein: CASSIAGTKGYEQYF.

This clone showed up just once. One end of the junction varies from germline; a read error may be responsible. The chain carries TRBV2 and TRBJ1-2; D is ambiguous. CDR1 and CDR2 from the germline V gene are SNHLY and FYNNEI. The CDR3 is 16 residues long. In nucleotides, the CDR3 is TGTGCCAGCAGGGAAGGACGGAGCCTGTTGTACTATGGCTACACCTTC. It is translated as CASREGRSLLYYGYTF.

The CDR3 sequence: CASSLGSQQYF. CDR3 DNA: TGTGCCAGCAGTTTAGGTAGTCAGCAGTACTTC. The chain is built from TRBV27 and TRBJ2-7, with D unresolved. In germline, CDR1 is MNHEY, CDR2 SMNVEV (reference sequence). Trimming removed 2 bases at V and 8 bases at J, with 7 bases between. This CDR3 comprises 11 residues.

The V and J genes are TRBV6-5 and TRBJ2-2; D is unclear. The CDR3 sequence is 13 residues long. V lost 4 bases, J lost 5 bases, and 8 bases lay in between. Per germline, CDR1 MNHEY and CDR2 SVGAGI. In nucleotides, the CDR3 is TGTGCCAGCAGTTTAATAGATACCGGGGAGCTGTTTTTT. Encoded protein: CASSLIDTGELFF.

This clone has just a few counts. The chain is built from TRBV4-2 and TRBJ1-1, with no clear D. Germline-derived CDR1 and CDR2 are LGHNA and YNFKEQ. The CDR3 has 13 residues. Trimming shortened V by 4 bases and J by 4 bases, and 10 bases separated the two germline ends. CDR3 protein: CASSPVSGTEAFF. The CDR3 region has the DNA TGTGCCAGCAGCCCTGTGAGTGGCACTGAAGCTTTCTTT.

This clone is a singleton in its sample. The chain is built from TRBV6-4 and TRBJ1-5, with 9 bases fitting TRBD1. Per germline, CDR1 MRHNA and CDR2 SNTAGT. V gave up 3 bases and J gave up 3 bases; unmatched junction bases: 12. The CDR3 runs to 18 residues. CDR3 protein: CASSDYNRDRDSNQPQHF. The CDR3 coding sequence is TGTGCCAGCAGTGATTACAACCGGGACAGGGATTCCAATCAGCCCCAGCATTTT.

The CDR3 sequence: CASSLVGTGQLAEQYF. DNA for the CDR3: TGCGCCAGCAGCTTGGTGGGGACAGGGCAACTAGCCGAGCAGTACTTC. The chain combines TRBV5-1 with TRBJ2-7; 9 nucleotides line up with TRBD1. Unmatched junction bases numbered 10, after V lost 0 bases and J lost 6 bases. The CDR3 contains 16 residues. Per germline, CDR1 SGHRS and CDR2 YFSETQ. Combining the CDR3 with reference TRBV5-1 and TRBJ2-7 gives the whole variable domain KAGVTQTPRYLIKTRGQQVTLSCSPISGHRSVSWYQQTPGQGLQFLFEYFSETQRNKGNFPGRFSGRQFSNSRSEMNVSTLELGDSALYLCASSLVGTGQLAEQYFGPGTRLTVT.

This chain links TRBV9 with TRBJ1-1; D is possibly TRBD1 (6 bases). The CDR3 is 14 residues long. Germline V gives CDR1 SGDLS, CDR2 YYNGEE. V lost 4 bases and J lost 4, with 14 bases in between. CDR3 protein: CASSPSRGGTEAFF. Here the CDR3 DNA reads TGTGCCAGCAGCCCATCTAGGGGGGGCACTGAAGCTTTCTTT.

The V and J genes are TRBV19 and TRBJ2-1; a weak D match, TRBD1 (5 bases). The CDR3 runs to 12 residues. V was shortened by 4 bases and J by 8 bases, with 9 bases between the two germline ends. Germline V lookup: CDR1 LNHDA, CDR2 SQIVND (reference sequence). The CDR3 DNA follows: TGTGCCAGTAGTACAGGGTTTCATGAGCAGTTCTTC. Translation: CASSTGFHEQFF.

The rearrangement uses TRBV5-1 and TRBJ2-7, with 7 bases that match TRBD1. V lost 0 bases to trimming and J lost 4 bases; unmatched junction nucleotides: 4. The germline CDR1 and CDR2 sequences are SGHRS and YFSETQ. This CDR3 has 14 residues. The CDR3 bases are TGCGCCAGCAGCTTGGAAACAGGGGTATACGAGCAGTACTTC. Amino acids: CASSLETGVYEQYF.

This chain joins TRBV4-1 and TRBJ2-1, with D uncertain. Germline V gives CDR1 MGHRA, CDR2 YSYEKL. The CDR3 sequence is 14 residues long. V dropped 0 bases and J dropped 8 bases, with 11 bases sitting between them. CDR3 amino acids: CASSQEGTVYEQFF. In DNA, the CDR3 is TGCGCCAGCAGCCAAGAAGGCACAGTCTATGAGCAGTTCTTC.

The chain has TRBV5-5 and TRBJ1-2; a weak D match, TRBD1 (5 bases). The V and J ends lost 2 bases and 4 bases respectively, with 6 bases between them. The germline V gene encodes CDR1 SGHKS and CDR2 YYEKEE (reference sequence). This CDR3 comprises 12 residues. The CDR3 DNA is TGTGCCAGCAGCTTCGACAGCTATGGCTACACCTTC. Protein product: CASSFDSYGYTF.

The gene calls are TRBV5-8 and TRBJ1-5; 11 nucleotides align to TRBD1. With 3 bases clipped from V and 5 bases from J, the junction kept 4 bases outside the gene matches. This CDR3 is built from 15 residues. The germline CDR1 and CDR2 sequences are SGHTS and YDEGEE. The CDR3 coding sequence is TGTGCCAGCAGCTGGGGGACAGGGGGACATCAGCCCCAGCATTTT. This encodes CASSWGTGGHQPQHF.